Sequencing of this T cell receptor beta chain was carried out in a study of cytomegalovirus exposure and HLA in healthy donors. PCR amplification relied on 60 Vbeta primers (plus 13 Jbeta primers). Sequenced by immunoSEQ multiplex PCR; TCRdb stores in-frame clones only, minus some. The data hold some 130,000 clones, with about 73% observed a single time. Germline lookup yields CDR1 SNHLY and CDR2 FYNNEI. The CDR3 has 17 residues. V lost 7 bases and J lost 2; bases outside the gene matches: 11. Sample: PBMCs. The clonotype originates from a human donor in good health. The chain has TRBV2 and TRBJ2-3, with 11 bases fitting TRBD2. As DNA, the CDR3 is TGTGCCAGCACCGGAGGGACTAGCGGAGGCCCCACAGATACGCAGTATTTT. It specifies CASTGGTSGGPTDTQYF.